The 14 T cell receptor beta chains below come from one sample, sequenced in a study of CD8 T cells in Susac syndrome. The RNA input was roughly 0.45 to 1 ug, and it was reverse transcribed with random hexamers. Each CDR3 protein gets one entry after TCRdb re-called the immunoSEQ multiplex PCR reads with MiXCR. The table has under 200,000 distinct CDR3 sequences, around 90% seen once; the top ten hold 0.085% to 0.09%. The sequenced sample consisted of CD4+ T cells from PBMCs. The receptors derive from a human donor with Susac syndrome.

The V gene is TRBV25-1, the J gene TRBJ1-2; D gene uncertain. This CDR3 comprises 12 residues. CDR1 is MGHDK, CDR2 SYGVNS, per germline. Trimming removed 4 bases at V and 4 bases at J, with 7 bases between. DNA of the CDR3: TGTGCCAGCAGTGGTAAAGTCTATGGCTACACCTTC. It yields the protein CASSGKVYGYTF.

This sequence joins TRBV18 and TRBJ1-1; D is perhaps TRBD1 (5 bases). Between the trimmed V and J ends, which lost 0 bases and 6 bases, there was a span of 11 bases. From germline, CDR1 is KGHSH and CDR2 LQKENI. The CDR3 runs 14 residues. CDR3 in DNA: TGTGCCAGCTCACCACCCTCTACGGGGCCTGAAGCTTTCTTT. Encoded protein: CASSPPSTGPEAFF.

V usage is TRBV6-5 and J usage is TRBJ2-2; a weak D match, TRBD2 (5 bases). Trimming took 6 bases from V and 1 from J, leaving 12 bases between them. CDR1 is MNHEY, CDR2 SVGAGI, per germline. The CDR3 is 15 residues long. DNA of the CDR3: TGTGCCAGCAGGAGGACTCTACTGAACACCGGGGAGCTGTTTTTT. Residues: CASRRTLLNTGELFF.

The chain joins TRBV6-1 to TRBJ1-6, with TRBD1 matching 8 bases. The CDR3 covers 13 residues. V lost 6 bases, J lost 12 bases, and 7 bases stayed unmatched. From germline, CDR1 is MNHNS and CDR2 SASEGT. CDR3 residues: CASSAGQGIPLHF. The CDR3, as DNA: TGTGCCAGCAGCGCCGGACAGGGAATACCCCTCCACTTT.

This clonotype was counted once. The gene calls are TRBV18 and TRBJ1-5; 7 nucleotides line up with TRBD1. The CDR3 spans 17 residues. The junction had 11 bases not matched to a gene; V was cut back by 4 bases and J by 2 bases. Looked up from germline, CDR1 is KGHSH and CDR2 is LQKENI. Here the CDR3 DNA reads TGTGCCAGCTCACGGGACATAGGGGGCTTTGGCAATCAGCCCCAGCATTTT. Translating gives CASSRDIGGFGNQPQHF. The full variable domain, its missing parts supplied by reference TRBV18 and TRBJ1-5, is NAGVMQNPRHLVRRRGQEARLRCSPMKGHSHVYWYRQLPEEGLKFMVYLQKENIIDESGMPKERFSAEFPKEGPSILRIQQVVRGDSAAYFCASSRDIGGFGNQPQHFGDGTRLSIL.

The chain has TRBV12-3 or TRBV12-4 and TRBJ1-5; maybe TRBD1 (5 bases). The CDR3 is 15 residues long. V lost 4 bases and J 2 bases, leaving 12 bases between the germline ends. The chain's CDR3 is CASSSGLLGNQPQHF. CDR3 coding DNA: TGTGCCAGCAGTTCAGGGTTGTTAGGCAATCAGCCCCAGCATTTT.

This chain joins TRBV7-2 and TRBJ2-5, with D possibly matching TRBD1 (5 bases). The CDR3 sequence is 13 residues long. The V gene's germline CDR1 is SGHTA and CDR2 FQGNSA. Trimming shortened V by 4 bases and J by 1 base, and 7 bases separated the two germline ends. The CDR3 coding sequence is TGTGCCAGCAGCTCCAGGGTCCAAGAGACCCAGTACTTC. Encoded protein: CASSSRVQETQYF.

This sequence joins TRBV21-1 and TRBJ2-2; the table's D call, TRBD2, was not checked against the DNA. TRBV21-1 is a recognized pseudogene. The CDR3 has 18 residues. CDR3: CASSNHILLAGYTGELFF. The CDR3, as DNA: TGTGCCAGCAGCAATCACATCCTGTTAGCGGGGTACACCGGGGAGCTGTTTTTT.

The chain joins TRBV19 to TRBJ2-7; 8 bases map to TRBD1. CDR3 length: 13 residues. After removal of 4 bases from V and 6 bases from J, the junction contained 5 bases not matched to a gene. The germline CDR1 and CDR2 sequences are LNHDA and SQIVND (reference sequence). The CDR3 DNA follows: TGTGCCAGTAGTACGGACAGGGTCACCGAGCAGTACTTC. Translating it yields CASSTDRVTEQYF.

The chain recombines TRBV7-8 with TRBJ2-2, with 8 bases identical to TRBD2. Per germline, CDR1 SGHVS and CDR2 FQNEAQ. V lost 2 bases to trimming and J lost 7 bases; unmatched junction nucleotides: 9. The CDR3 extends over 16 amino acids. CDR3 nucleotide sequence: TGTGCCAGCAGCTTAAGGGTTGGACTAGCTATCGGGGAGCTGTTTTTT. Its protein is CASSLRVGLAIGELFF.

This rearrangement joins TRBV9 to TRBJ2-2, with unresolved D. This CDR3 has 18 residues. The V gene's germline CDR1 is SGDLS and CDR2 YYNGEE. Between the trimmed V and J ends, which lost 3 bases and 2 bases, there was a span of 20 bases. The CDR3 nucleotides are TGTGCCAGCAGCGCCCCCCGGTTCCGGCCTGGTAACACCGGGGAGCTGTTTTTT. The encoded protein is CASSAPRFRPGNTGELFF.

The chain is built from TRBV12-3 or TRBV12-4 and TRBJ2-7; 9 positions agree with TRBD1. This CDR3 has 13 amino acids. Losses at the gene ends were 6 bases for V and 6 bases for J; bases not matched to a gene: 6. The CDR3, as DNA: TGTGCCAGCAGGCCAACAGGGGGCAGCGAGCAGTACTTC. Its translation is CASRPTGGSEQYF.

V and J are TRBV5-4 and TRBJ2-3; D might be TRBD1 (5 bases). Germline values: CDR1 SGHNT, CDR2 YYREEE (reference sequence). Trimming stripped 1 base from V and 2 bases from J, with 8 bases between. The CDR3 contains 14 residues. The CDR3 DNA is TGTGCCAGCAGCTTGAGGACAATCACAGATACGCAGTATTTT. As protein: CASSLRTITDTQYF.

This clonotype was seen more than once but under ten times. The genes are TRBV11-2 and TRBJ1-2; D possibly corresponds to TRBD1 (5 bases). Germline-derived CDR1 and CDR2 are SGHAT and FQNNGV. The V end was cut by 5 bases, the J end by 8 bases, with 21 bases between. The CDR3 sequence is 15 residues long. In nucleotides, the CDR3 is TGTGCCAGCAGCCTCCAGGGCGTCGGGTCGGAGGGCTACACCTTC. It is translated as CASSLQGVGSEGYTF.